The 6 T cell receptor beta chains reported below all come from one sample, sequenced in a study of T cells in Graves' hyperthyroidism and ophthalmopathy. From RNA transcripts, TCR beta CDR3 regions were amplified. A first-round RT-PCR of the TCR CDR3 used the HTBI primer set. Each CDR3 protein gets one entry after TCRdb re-called the multiplex PCR reads with MiXCR. The repertoire holds hundreds of thousands of distinct CDR3 sequences, with around 15% as singletons. Material: blood. These TCRs come from a woman younger than 45 with Graves' hyperthyroidism.

As to this clonotype: A read error may be the cause here, since a much bigger clone is one base away. Because the CDR3 is missing its conserved closing phenylalanine or tryptophan, this is likely a read error. The chain joins TRBV12-3 or TRBV12-4 to TRBJ1-5; no clear D gene. The V and J ends lost 3 bases and 3 bases respectively, with 6 bases between them. CDR3 length: 13 residues. In nucleotides, the CDR3 is TGTGCCAGCAGTTTCGCGGACAATCAGCCCCAGCATCTT. This gives the protein CASSFADNQPQHL.

This chain joins TRBV19 and TRBJ2-7; D not resolved. CDR3 length: 13 residues. V lost 5 bases and J 3 bases, leaving 11 bases between the germline ends. Germline CDR1 reads LNHDA; CDR2 reads SQIVND (reference sequence). Written as DNA, the CDR3 is TGTGCCAGTAGTTTGAGACTTGACTACGAGCAGTACTTC. This translates into CASSLRLDYEQYF.

In its sample, this clonotype was seen many times. J is TRBJ1-1 and V is TRBV11-2; possible D gene TRBD1, 5 bases. Germline CDR1 reads SGHAT; CDR2 reads FQNNGV. The CDR3 has 14 amino acids. V was pared by 6 bases and J by 3 bases, with 14 bases between. The CDR3 bases are TGTGCCAGCAGATCACGGGTACAGGACACTGAAGCTTTCTTT. Its translation is CASRSRVQDTEAFF.

This clonotype was seen at least ten times. The chain links TRBV11-1 to TRBJ2-2; D is unclear. Per germline, CDR1 SGHAT and CDR2 FQDESV (reference sequence). V shed 1 base and J shed 4 bases, with 13 bases lying between them. This CDR3 spans 16 amino acids. Written as DNA, the CDR3 is TGTGCCAGCAGCTTAGGAAGAGGTTCGGTCACCGGGGAGCTGTTTTTT. As protein: CASSLGRGSVTGELFF.

The chain employs TRBV20-1 and TRBJ2-1, with D perhaps TRBD2 (6 bases). Trimming cost V 2 bases and J 12 bases, with 20 bases left between them. CDR1 is DFQATT, CDR2 SNEGSKA, per germline (reference sequence). This CDR3 contains 14 residues. CDR3 nucleotides: TGCAGTGCTAGACCCGTGATCCGGGAGATAGGGCAGTTCTTC. Translation gives CSARPVIREIGQFF.

CDR3 in amino acids: CASSQGLAGVAGELFF. DNA of the CDR3: TGCGCCAGCAGCCAAGGGCTAGCGGGAGTTGCCGGGGAGCTGTTTTTT. This chain uses TRBV4-1 with TRBJ2-2; TRBD2 aligns across 10 bases. J was trimmed by 6 bases and V by 1 base; bases with no gene match: 5. CDR1 MGHRA and CDR2 YSYEKL come from the germline V gene. The CDR3 extends over 16 amino acids.